One sample yielded the 9 T cell receptor beta chains listed below, sequenced in a study of cytomegalovirus exposure and HLA in healthy donors. The PCR used 60 Vbeta and 13 Jbeta primers. The repertoire was sequenced with immunoSEQ multiplex PCR; TCRdb's copy has only in-frame clones and lacks some. The sample consists of around 180,000 clones, around 75% of them appearing once. What was sequenced was PBMCs. These receptors all come from a woman between 50 and 59 years old in good health and CMV-seronegative.

V usage is TRBV7-2 and J usage is TRBJ2-7; 11 bases agree with TRBD1. From germline, CDR1 is SGHTA and CDR2 FQGNSA. The CDR3 length is 15 residues. V lost 6 bases, J lost 5 bases, and 9 bases stayed unmatched. This chain's CDR3 is CASSRRTGGLNEQYF. Written as DNA, the CDR3 is TGTGCCAGCAGTCGCCGGACAGGGGGCTTGAACGAGCAGTACTTC.

V is TRBV11-2 and J is TRBJ1-6; D not certain. The V gene lost 1 base and the J gene lost 9 bases, with 16 bases spanning the gap. This CDR3 contains 16 residues. Germline V gene data show CDR1 as SGHAT and CDR2 as FQNNGV. The CDR3 DNA reads TGTGCCAGCAGCTTAGCGGGCGCGGGGTATGCTTCACCCCTCCACTTT. This encodes CASSLAGAGYASPLHF.

A few counts support this clone. The chain recombines TRBV5-4 with TRBJ2-3, with D unresolved. Trimming stripped 0 bases from V and 2 bases from J, with 7 bases between. CDR1 is SGHNT, CDR2 YYREEE, per germline (reference sequence). CDR3 length equals 14 residues. The CDR3 loop is CASSLDRFTDTQYF. For the CDR3, the DNA is TGTGCCAGCAGCTTGGACAGATTCACAGATACGCAGTATTTT.

The chain uses TRBV4-3 and TRBJ1-2; no firm D call. This CDR3 contains 15 residues. Trimming shortened V by 4 bases and J by 1 base, and 13 bases separated the two germline ends. Germline V gene lookup returns CDR1 LGHNA and CDR2 YSLEER. The CDR3 nucleotides are TGCGCCAGCAGCCCTTCCTCGGAGGTTAACTATGGCTACACCTTC. Translation gives CASSPSSEVNYGYTF.

The chain uses TRBV27 and TRBJ2-4, with D possibly being TRBD1 (5 bases). Germline V CDR1 and CDR2: MNHEY, SMNVEV (reference sequence). This CDR3 spans 15 amino acids. V was clipped by 3 bases and J by 4 bases, with 13 bases between them. The CDR3 DNA reads as TGTGCCAGCAGTTTGACAGCCGCGAATAAAAACATTCAGTACTTC. Protein: CASSLTAANKNIQYF.

This clone was seen just once. The rearrangement links TRBV7-8 to TRBJ2-5; D perhaps matches TRBD2 (7 bases). The germline V gene encodes CDR1 SGHVS and CDR2 FQNEAQ. This CDR3 contains 17 residues. V lost 0 bases and J lost 0, with 14 bases in between. Here the CDR3 DNA reads TGTGCCAGCAGCTTAGCCCCTAGGGGGGGGTACCAAGAGACCCAGTACTTC. Translating gives CASSLAPRGGYQETQYF.

This clone appeared a few times. The chain carries TRBV4-3 and TRBJ1-6; D gene uncertain. This CDR3 has 15 amino acids. Germline V gene data show CDR1 as LGHNA and CDR2 as YSLEER. V lost 1 base and J 10 bases, leaving 14 bases between the germline ends. Here the CDR3 reads CASSQARGGDSPLHF. The CDR3 region has the DNA TGCGCCAGCAGCCAAGCCCGGGGTGGAGACTCACCCCTCCACTTT.

The rearrangement links TRBV28 to TRBJ1-1; tentatively, D is TRBD1 (5 bases). The CDR3 has 12 residues. Trimming removed 8 bases from V and 5 bases from J, with 12 bases in between. The germline gives CDR1 MDHEN, CDR2 SYDVKM. The DNA of the CDR3 is TGTGCCAGCGGCAGGGTAAAGACTGAAGCTTTCTTT. Amino acids: CASGRVKTEAFF.

The chain employs TRBV6-4 and TRBJ1-6, with D uncertain. CDR1 is MRHNA and CDR2 is SNTAGT in the germline V gene. Deletions cut 2 bases from V and 4 bases from J, with 9 bases between. This CDR3 comprises 15 residues. DNA of the CDR3: TGTGCCAGCAGTGACGTCCCGGGGTATAATTCACCCCTCCACTTT. Encoded protein: CASSDVPGYNSPLHF.